These 24 T cell receptor beta chains came from one sample sequenced in a study of regulatory T cells in long-lasting Graves disease. The time point was: newly diagnosed GD, antithyroid drugs for less than 3 months. PBMC-extracted RNA yielded the TCR library. Both iRepertoire HTBI primers and Arm-PCR of CDR3 regions were used to build the TCR beta libraries. TCRdb reprocessed the multiplex PCR reads via MiXCR and lists one record per CDR3 protein. The sample carries about 500,000 distinct CDR3 sequences, around 16% recorded once. These same records also appear under a second study, on T cells in Graves' hyperthyroidism and ophthalmopathy.

This sample comprised peripheral blood mononuclear cells (PBMCs), obtained at new diagnosis, from a patient treated with antithyroid drugs. All receptors derive from a man in his forties or fifties with Graves disease.

The rearrangement joins TRBV25-1 to TRBJ2-5, with 8 bases that match TRBD2. The tail of the sequence fits TRBJ2-1 better, so the J call may be wrong. The CDR3 is made up of 14 amino acids. Germline loops: CDR1 MGHDK, CDR2 SYGVNS. CDR3 region: CASSQAGDPHEQFF. DNA of the CDR3: TGTGCCAGCAGTCAAGCGGGAGATCCGCATGAGCAGTTCTTC.

The chain has TRBV12-3 or TRBV12-4 and TRBJ2-2, with 7 bases identical to TRBD1. J gave up 6 bases and V 7 bases, and 8 bases lay outside the gene matches. The CDR3 has 14 amino acids. CDR3 nucleotides: TGTGCCAGCACCCTGACAGGGTCGGCCGGGGAGCTGTTTTTT. Amino acids: CASTLTGSAGELFF.

The table lists this clonotype with many counts. The gene calls are TRBV27 and TRBJ2-3; TRBD2 matches 7 bases. Per the germline V gene, CDR1 is MNHEY and CDR2 is SMNVEV (reference sequence). CDR3 length equals 17 residues. V shed 2 bases, J shed 0 bases, and the junction held 8 bases outside the gene matches. The CDR3 sequence: CASSLRRTRGSTDTQYF. CDR3 in DNA: TGTGCCAGCAGTTTACGTCGGACTAGGGGCAGCACAGATACGCAGTATTTT.

The table lists this clonotype with many counts. The V gene is TRBV5-1, the J gene TRBJ2-7; 10 nucleotides align to TRBD1. Germline V gene sequence: CDR1 SGHRS, CDR2 YFSETQ. V shed 4 bases, J shed 2 bases, and the junction held 12 bases outside the gene matches. The CDR3 length is 17 residues. CDR3 sequence (DNA): TGCGCCAGCAGCCAAGTCCCGGGACAGGGGAAGGCCTACGAGCAGTACTTC. This translates into CASSQVPGQGKAYEQYF.

This chain joins TRBV28 and TRBJ1-5, with 9 bases that match TRBD1. The CDR3 loop spans 15 amino acids. Trimming cost V 6 bases and J 6 bases; bases outside gene matches: 9. Germline V CDR1 and CDR2: MDHEN, SYDVKM. In DNA form, the CDR3 reads TGTGCCAGCAGATCCTCCGTGACAGGGGGTCAGCCCCAGCATTTT. This translates into CASRSSVTGGQPQHF.

This clonotype was detected ten times or more. The chain couples TRBV29-1 to TRBJ2-3; 7 bases are shared with TRBD1. V was clipped by 5 bases and J by 3 bases; unmatched bases: 11. CDR3 size: 15 residues. CDR1 SQVTM and CDR2 ANQGSEA come from the germline V gene. CDR3 bases: TGCAGCGTTAATAGTGGACAGGATAGTACAGATACGCAGTATTTT. Its translation: CSVNSGQDSTDTQYF.

The chain employs TRBV6-2 or TRBV6-3 and TRBJ2-7, with a tentative D call TRBD1 (5 bases). Trimming removed 6 bases from V and 4 bases from J, with 10 bases in between. The CDR3 is made up of 12 amino acids. Germline values: CDR1 MNHEY, CDR2 SVGEGT. The CDR3 region is CASSNPGYEQYF. For the CDR3, the DNA is TGTGCCAGCAGCAACCCAGGGTACGAGCAGTACTTC.

On this clonotype itself: This likely stems from a read error, as it lies one base from a far larger clone. The V gene is TRBV5-7, the J gene TRBJ2-2, with a weak D call TRBD2 (5 bases). TRBV5-7 is given ORF status, its function remaining uncertain. There are 12 residues in the CDR3. CDR3 DNA sequence: TGTGCCAGCAGCTTGCGGGCTGGGGAGCTGTCTTTT. Protein sequence: CASSLRAGELSF.

This clonotype was detected only a few times. The V gene is TRBV4-1, the J gene TRBJ2-7; the match to TRBD2 covers 8 bases. The length of the CDR3 is 15 residues. Germline loops: CDR1 MGHRA, CDR2 YSYEKL. Losses at the gene ends were 5 bases for V and 0 bases for J; bases not matched to a gene: 6. DNA for the CDR3: TGCGCCAGCAGCGTAACCGGGACTAGCTCCTACGAGCAGTACTTC. This translates into CASSVTGTSSYEQYF.

In its sample, this clonotype was seen a few times. The chain couples TRBV20-1 to TRBJ2-2; D is undetermined. CDR1 and CDR2 (germline): DFQATT, SNEGSKA (reference sequence). CDR3 length: 13 amino acids. Trimming removed 2 bases from V and 1 base from J, with 5 bases in between. CDR3 nucleotide sequence: TGCAGTGCTAGATGGCAGAACACCGGGGAGCTGTTTTTT. It specifies CSARWQNTGELFF.

In its sample, this clonotype was seen many times. J is TRBJ2-1 and V is TRBV5-1; D is undetermined. This CDR3 has 16 residues. Between the trimmed V and J ends, which lost 4 bases and 0 bases, there was a span of 14 bases. Germline lookup yields CDR1 SGHRS and CDR2 YFSETQ. CDR3 nucleotides: TGCGCCAGCAGCCCGCCGCGTTCGGGCTCCTACAATGAGCAGTTCTTC. Translated: CASSPPRSGSYNEQFF. The full variable domain, its missing parts supplied by reference TRBV5-1 and TRBJ2-1, is KAGVTQTPRYLIKTRGQQVTLSCSPISGHRSVSWYQQTPGQGLQFLFEYFSETQRNKGNFPGRFSGRQFSNSRSEMNVSTLELGDSALYLCASSPPRSGSYNEQFFGPGTRLTVL.

This clonotype was recorded many times. This rearrangement joins TRBV2 to TRBJ2-2; D is possibly TRBD2 (6 bases). CDR1 SNHLY and CDR2 FYNNEI come from the germline V gene. Trimming stripped 2 bases from V and 5 bases from J, with 12 bases between. This CDR3 spans 15 amino acids. CDR3: CASSELEGWTGELFF. The CDR3 bases are TGTGCCAGCAGTGAATTGGAGGGTTGGACCGGGGAGCTGTTTTTT.

There are many counts of this clonotype. The chain recombines TRBV30 with TRBJ2-7, with 7 bases matching TRBD2. With 5 bases clipped from V and 3 bases from J, the junction kept 10 bases outside the gene matches. CDR1 GTSNPN and CDR2 SVGIG come from the germline V gene (reference sequence). The CDR3 loop spans 14 amino acids. The CDR3 here is CAWAEASGDYEQYF. In DNA, the CDR3 is TGTGCCTGGGCTGAGGCTAGCGGAGACTACGAGCAGTACTTC.

The chain couples TRBV5-1 to TRBJ2-1, with D possibly matching TRBD1 (7 bases). V lost 2 bases, J lost 10 bases, and 13 bases lay in between. This CDR3 contains 13 residues. CDR1 SGHRS and CDR2 YFSETQ come from the germline V gene. DNA of the CDR3: TGCGCCAGCAGCTTAGACAGGGAGGACGAGCAGTTCTTC. Translation gives CASSLDREDEQFF.

In this sample, this clonotype turned up many times. The rearrangement links TRBV6-5 to TRBJ2-7, with D possibly TRBD2 on 6 matching bases. The germline V and J ends were trimmed by 2 bases and 1 base, with 15 bases remaining between them. Per the germline V gene, CDR1 is MNHEY and CDR2 is SVGAGI. The CDR3 consists of 16 residues. The CDR3 protein is CASSYREAWSSYEQYF. The CDR3 region has the DNA TGTGCCAGCAGTTACAGGGAGGCGTGGAGTTCCTACGAGCAGTACTTC.

To note about this clonotype: One base away lies a much larger clone, so this may be a sequencing read error. V and J are TRBV27 and TRBJ2-1; TRBD1 is a possible D gene (5 bases). The CDR3 loop spans 15 amino acids. Germline CDR1 and CDR2: MNHEY and SMNVEV (reference sequence). V gave up 5 bases and J gave up 4 bases, with 15 bases separating them. Here the CDR3 reads CASSPGLRAYNEQFF. Written as DNA, the CDR3 is TGTGCCAGCAGTCCCGGGCTCAGGGCTTACAATGAGCAGTTCTTC.

This clonotype was observed at least ten times. The chain couples TRBV7-9 to TRBJ2-5, with TRBD1 matching over 12 bases. V dropped 5 bases and J dropped 5; count of bases not matched to a gene: 6. The CDR3 sequence is 15 residues long. Germline V gene lookup returns CDR1 SEHNR and CDR2 FQNEAQ (reference sequence). The CDR3, as DNA: TGTGCCAGCAGCCCGGGACAGGGGGCTAGGGAGACCCAGTACTTC. This codes for CASSPGQGARETQYF.

This clonotype was counted between two and nine times. The chain has TRBV14 and TRBJ2-5, with D unclear. The CDR3 has 14 residues. Per germline, CDR1 SGHDN and CDR2 FVKESK. V lost 4 bases, J lost 5 bases, and 14 bases lay in between. CDR3 DNA sequence: TGTGCCAGCAGCCTCCACCTCGGTTCTGAGACCCAGTACTTC. Protein sequence: CASSLHLGSETQYF.

This chain connects TRBV19 to TRBJ2-3; TRBD1 is a possible D gene (6 bases). CDR3 length: 15 amino acids. Trimming shortened V by 5 bases and J by 0 bases, and 12 bases separated the two germline ends. Germline V gives CDR1 LNHDA, CDR2 SQIVND (reference sequence). The CDR3 region has the DNA TGTGCCAGTAGTTCTTACAGGGAAAGCACAGATACGCAGTATTTT. It codes for CASSSYRESTDTQYF.

The V gene is TRBV14, the J gene TRBJ2-5; D possibly corresponds to TRBD1 (5 bases). Trimming removed 1 base from V and 5 bases from J, with 14 bases in between. CDR1 SGHDN and CDR2 FVKESK come from the germline V gene. The CDR3 contains 15 residues. CDR3 residues: CASSQVAGWWETQYF. Here the CDR3 DNA reads TGTGCCAGCAGCCAAGTAGCAGGGTGGTGGGAGACCCAGTACTTC.

The chain is built from TRBV5-8 and TRBJ2-2, with D maybe TRBD2 (6 bases). The CDR3 sequence is 16 residues long. Germline CDR1 is SGHTS and CDR2 is YDEGEE. V was pared by 1 base and J by 5 bases, with 15 bases between. CDR3 protein: CASSLSAGIWTGELFF. CDR3 nucleotides: TGTGCCAGCAGCTTGTCGGCGGGAATTTGGACCGGGGAGCTGTTTTTT.

This clonotype was counted ten times or more. The DNA is omitted, as the CDR3 cannot be located on it reliably, and the CDR3 follows TCRdb's listing. The chain carries TRBV30 and TRBJ2-2. The CDR3 is 13 residues long, counting both termini. The germline CDR1 and CDR2 sequences are GTSNPN and SVGIG (reference sequence). CDR3 loop: CAWSVFGAGELFF.

This clonotype was seen at least ten times. The chain is built from TRBV30 and TRBJ2-1; D is unclear. Germline-derived CDR1 and CDR2 are GTSNPN and SVGIG (reference sequence). Trimming took 3 bases from V and 4 from J, leaving 4 bases between them. The CDR3 is 11 residues long. In DNA, the CDR3 is TGTGCCTGGAGGGATTACAATGAGCAGTTCTTC. Its protein is CAWRDYNEQFF.

This clonotype has ten or more counts. The gene calls are TRBV18 and TRBJ2-7, with D uncertain. The germline V and J ends were trimmed by 6 bases and 6 bases, with 18 bases remaining between them. The CDR3 is 14 amino acids. Germline lookup yields CDR1 KGHSH and CDR2 LQKENI. CDR3 DNA sequence: TGTGCCAGCTCCGTTGGATTTCAACCTCCCGAGCAGTACTTC. Its translation: CASSVGFQPPEQYF.